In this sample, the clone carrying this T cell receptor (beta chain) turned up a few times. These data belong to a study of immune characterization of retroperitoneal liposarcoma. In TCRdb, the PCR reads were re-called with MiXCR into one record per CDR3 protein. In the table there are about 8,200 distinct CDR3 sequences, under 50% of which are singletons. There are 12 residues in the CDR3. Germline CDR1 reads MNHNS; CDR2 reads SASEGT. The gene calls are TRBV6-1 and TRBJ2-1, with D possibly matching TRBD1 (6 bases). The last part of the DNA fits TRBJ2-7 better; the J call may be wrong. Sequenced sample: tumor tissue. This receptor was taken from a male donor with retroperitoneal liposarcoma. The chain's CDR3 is CASRQGSYEQYF. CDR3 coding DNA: TGTGCCAGCAGACAGGGCTCCTACGAGCAGTACTTC.